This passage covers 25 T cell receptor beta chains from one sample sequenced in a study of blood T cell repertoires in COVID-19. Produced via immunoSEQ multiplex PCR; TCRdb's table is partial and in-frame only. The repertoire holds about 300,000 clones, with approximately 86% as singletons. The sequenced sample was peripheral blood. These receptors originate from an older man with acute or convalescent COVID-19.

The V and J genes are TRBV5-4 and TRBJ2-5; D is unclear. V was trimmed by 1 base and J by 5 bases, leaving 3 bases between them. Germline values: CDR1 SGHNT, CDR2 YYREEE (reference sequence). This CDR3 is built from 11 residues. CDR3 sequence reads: CASSLLETQYF. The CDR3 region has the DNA TGTGCCAGCAGCTTGCTGGAGACCCAGTACTTC.

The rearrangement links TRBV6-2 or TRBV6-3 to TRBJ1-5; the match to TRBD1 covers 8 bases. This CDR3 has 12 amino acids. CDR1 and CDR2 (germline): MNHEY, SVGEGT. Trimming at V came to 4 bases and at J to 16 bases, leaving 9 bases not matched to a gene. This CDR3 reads CASSWGQVKPHF. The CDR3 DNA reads TGTGCCAGCAGTTGGGGACAGGTTAAACCCCATTTT.

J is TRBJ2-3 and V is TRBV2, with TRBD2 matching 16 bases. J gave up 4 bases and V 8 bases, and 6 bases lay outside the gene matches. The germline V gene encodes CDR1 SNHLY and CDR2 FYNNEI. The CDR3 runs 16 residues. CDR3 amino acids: CASGTSGGAFSDTQYF. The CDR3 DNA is TGTGCCAGCGGGACTAGCGGGGGGGCGTTTTCAGATACGCAGTATTTT.

The CDR3 nucleotides are TGTGCCAGCAGTGGGGCCTGGACAGCGGCCTATAATTCACCCCTCCACTTT. It yields the protein CASSGAWTAAYNSPLHF. V is TRBV28 and J is TRBJ1-6, with D possibly matching TRBD1 (6 bases). Germline V gives CDR1 MDHEN, CDR2 SYDVKM. The CDR3 is 17 amino acids. The V end lost 5 bases, the J end lost 2 bases, and 16 bases lay between the germline ends.

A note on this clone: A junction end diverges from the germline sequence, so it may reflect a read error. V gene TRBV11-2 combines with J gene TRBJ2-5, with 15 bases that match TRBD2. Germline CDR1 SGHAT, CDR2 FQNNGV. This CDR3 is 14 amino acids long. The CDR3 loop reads CASSSGTSGRLSNF. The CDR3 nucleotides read TGTGCCAGCAGCTCCGGGACTAGCGGGAGGTTATCAAACTTC.

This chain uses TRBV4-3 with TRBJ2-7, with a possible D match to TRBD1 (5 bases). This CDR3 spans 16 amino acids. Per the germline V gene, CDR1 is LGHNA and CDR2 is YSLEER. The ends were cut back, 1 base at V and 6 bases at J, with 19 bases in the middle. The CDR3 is CASSQAVTGGFREQYF. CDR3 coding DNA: TGCGCCAGCAGCCAAGCGGTTACAGGTGGGTTTCGCGAGCAGTACTTC.

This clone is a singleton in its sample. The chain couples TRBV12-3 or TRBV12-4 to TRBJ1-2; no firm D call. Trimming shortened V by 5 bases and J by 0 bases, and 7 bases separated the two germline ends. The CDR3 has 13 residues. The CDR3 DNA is TGTGCCAGCAGTCACAGAGCTAACTATGGCTACACCTTC. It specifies CASSHRANYGYTF.

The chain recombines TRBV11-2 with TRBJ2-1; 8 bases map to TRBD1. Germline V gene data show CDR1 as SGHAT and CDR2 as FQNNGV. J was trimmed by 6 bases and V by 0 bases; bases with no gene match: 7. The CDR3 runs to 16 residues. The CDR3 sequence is CASSLDAGGVFNEQFF. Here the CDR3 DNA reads TGTGCCAGCAGCTTAGATGCAGGGGGCGTCTTCAATGAGCAGTTCTTC.

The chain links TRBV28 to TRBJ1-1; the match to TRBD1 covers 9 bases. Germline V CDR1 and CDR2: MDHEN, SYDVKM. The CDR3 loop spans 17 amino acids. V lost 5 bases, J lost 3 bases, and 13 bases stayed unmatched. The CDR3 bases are TGTGCCAGCAGTCCCCCTCGACAGGGGGTGTACGACACTGAAGCTTTCTTT. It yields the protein CASSPPRQGVYDTEAFF.

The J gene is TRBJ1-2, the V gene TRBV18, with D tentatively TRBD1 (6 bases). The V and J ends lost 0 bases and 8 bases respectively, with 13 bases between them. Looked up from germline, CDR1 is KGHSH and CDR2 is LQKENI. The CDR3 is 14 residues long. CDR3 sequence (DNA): TGTGCCAGCTCACCACCCGCGGGGGCTCGCGGCTACACCTTC. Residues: CASSPPAGARGYTF.

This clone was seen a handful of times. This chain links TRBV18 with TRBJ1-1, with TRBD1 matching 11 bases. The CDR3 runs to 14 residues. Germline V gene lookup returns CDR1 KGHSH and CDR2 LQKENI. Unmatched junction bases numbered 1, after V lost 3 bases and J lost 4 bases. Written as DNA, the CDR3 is TGTGCCAGCTCACCGGGACAGGGGGGCACTGAAGCTTTCTTT. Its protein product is CASSPGQGGTEAFF.

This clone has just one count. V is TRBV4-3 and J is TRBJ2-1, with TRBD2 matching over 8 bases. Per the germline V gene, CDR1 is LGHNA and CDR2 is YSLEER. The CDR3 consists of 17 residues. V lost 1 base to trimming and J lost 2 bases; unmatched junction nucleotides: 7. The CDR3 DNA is TGCGCCAGCAGCCAAGCCCTTCTAGCGGGTACCTACAATGAGCAGTTCTTC. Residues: CASSQALLAGTYNEQFF.

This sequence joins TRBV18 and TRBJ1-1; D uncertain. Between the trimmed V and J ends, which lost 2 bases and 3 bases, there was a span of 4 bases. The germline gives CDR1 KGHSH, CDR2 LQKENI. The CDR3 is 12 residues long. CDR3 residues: CASSPSYTEAFF. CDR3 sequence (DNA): TGTGCCAGCTCACCATCTTACACTGAAGCTTTCTTT. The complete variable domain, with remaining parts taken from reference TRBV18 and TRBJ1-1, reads NAGVMQNPRHLVRRRGQEARLRCSPMKGHSHVYWYRQLPEEGLKFMVYLQKENIIDESGMPKERFSAEFPKEGPSILRIQQVVRGDSAAYFCASSPSYTEAFFGQGTRLTVV.

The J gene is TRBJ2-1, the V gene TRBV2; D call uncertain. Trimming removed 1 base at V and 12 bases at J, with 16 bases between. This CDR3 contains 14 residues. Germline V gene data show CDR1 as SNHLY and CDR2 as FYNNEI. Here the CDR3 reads CASSEGPLLSPQFF. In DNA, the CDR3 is TGTGCCAGCAGTGAAGGTCCCCTACTTAGCCCGCAGTTCTTC. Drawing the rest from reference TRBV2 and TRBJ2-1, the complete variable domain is EPEVTQTPSHQVTQMGQEVILRCVPISNHLYFYWYRQILGQKVEFLVSFYNNEISEKSEIFDDQFSVERPDGSNFTLKIRSTKLEDSAMYFCASSEGPLLSPQFFGPGTRLTVL.

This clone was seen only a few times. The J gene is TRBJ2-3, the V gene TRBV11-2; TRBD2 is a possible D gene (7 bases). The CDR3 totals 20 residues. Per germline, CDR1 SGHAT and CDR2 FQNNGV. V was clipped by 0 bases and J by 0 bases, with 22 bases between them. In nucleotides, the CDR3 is TGTGCCAGCAGCTTAGAAGTCACGGGGGGCGCCCTAACTAGCACAGATACGCAGTATTTT. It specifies CASSLEVTGGALTSTDTQYF.

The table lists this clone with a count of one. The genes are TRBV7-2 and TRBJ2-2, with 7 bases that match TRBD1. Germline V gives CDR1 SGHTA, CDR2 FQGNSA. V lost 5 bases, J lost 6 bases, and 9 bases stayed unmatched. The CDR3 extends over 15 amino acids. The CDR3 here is CASSVLSGQAGELFF. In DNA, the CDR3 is TGTGCCAGCAGCGTACTATCCGGACAGGCCGGGGAGCTGTTTTTT.

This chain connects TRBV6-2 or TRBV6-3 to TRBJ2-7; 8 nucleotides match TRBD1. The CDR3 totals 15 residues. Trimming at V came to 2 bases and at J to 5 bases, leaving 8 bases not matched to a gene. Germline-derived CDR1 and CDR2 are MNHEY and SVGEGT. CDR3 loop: CASSYPQGARDEQYF. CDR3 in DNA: TGTGCCAGCAGTTACCCCCAGGGGGCGCGGGACGAGCAGTACTTC.

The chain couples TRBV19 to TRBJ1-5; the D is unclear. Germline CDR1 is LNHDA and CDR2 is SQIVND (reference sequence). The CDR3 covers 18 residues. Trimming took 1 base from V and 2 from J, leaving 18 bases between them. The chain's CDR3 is CASSIAPTGSGRNQPQHF. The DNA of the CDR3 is TGTGCCAGTAGTATAGCCCCTACGGGTAGCGGCCGCAATCAGCCCCAGCATTTT.

For the CDR3, the DNA is TGTGCCAGCAGCGTCGGACTAGCGGGGGTCCGGGGTACAGATACGCAGTATTTT. Its translation is CASSVGLAGVRGTDTQYF. V and J are TRBV9 and TRBJ2-3, with 13 nucleotides matching TRBD2. The trim removed 2 bases at V and 3 bases at J, leaving 9 bases unmatched. The CDR3 is made up of 18 amino acids. Germline-derived CDR1 and CDR2 are SGDLS and YYNGEE.

CDR3 sequence reads: CASSTLAGAPGGELFF. The CDR3 DNA follows: TGTGCCAGCAGTACTCTAGCGGGGGCCCCGGGCGGGGAGCTGTTTTTT. V usage is TRBV28 and J usage is TRBJ2-2; 10 positions match TRBD2. The CDR3 extends over 16 amino acids. Germline assignment: CDR1 MDHEN and CDR2 SYDVKM. V lost 5 bases, J lost 7 bases, and 10 bases stayed unmatched.

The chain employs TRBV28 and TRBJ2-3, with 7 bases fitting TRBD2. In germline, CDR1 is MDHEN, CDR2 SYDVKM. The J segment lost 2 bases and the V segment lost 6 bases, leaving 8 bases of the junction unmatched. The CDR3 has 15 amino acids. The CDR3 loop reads CASRGAGANTDTQYF. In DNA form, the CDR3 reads TGTGCCAGCAGAGGGGCGGGAGCGAACACAGATACGCAGTATTTT. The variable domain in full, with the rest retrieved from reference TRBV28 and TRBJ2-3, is DVKVTQSSRYLVKRTGEKVFLECVQDMDHENMFWYRQDPGLGLRLIYFSYDVKMKEKGDIPEGYSVSREKKERFSLILESASTNQTSMYLCASRGAGANTDTQYFGPGTRLTVL.

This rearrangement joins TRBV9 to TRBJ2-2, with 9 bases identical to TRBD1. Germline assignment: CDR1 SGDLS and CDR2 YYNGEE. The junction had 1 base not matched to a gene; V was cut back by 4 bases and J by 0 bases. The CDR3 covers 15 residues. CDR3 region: CASSRTGANTGELFF. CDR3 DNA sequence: TGTGCCAGCAGCCGGACAGGGGCGAACACCGGGGAGCTGTTTTTT. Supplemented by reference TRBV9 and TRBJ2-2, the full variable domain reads DSGVTQTPKHLITATGQRVTLRCSPRSGDLSVYWYQQSLDQGLQFLIQYYNGEERAKGNILERFSAQQFPDLHSELNLSSLELGDSALYFCASSRTGANTGELFFGEGSRLTVL.

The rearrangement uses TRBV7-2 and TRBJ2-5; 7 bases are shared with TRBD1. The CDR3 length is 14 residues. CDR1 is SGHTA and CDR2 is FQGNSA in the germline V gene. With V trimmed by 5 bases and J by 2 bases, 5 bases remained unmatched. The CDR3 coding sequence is TGTGCCAGCAGCCCCGGGACAGCTCAAGAGACCCAGTACTTC. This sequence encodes CASSPGTAQETQYF.

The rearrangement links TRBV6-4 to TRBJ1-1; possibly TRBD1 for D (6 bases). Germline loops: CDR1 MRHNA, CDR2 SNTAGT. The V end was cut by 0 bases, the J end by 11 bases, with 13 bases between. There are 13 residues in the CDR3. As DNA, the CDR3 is TGTGCCAGCAGTGACTCCCAGGGGCAACGTGCTTTCTTT. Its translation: CASSDSQGQRAFF.

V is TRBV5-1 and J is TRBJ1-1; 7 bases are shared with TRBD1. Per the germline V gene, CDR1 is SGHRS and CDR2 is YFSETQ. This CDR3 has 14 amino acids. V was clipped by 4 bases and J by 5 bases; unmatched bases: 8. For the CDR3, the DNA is TGCGCCAGCAGCCCGGGACAGCGCGGGACTGAAGCTTTCTTT. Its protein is CASSPGQRGTEAFF.